This paragraph reports one TCR beta chain. Trimming took 7 bases from V and 0 from J; bases not matched to a gene: 23. The CDR3 extends over 21 amino acids. Measured with immunoSEQ multiplex PCR; TCRdb has only the in-frame clones, and not every one. The data show approximately 75,000 clones, 80% to 95% seen once. This specimen belongs to a study of blood T cell repertoires in COVID-19. This sequence was found in a human donor in a cohort sampled during active COVID-19. The chain links TRBV6-7 to TRBJ1-3; 8 positions agree with TRBD1. TRBV6-7 is treated as an ORF (open reading frame) with a function not yet certain. The sample consisted of peripheral blood. CDR3 DNA: TGTGCCAGCAATATGGCCTCTTCCAGGGGGCGCAGGAAGAACTCTGGAAACACCATATATTTT. Its protein product is CASNMASSRGRRKNSGNTIYF.